Each of the 27 T cell receptor beta chains below was sequenced from the same sample in a study of cytomegalovirus exposure and HLA in healthy donors. The PCR employed 60 Vbeta primers together with 13 Jbeta primers. Only in-frame clones appear in the TCRdb table, and some are missing; sequencing was by immunoSEQ multiplex PCR. The table shows approximately 150,000 clones, with about 63% occurring only once. The sample comprised PBMCs. The receptors stem from a middle-aged woman in good health and CMV-seropositive.

J is TRBJ2-5 and V is TRBV4-3; D might be TRBD2 (6 bases). The CDR3 sequence is 16 residues long. Between the trimmed V and J ends, which lost 0 bases and 5 bases, there was a span of 16 bases. Germline V gene lookup returns CDR1 LGHNA and CDR2 YSLEER. CDR3 DNA: TGCGCCAGCAGCCAAGATCCCGGGAGCCATGGGGAGACCCAGTACTTC. Protein product: CASSQDPGSHGETQYF.

This clone was picked up one time. V is TRBV5-6 and J is TRBJ2-3, with D possibly TRBD1 on 6 matching bases. This CDR3 comprises 17 residues. V was trimmed by 3 bases and J by 1 base, leaving 18 bases between them. Germline V gene data show CDR1 as SGHDT and CDR2 as YYEEEE. CDR3 in amino acids: CASSSLGAGLGTDTQYF. The CDR3 region has the DNA TGTGCCAGCAGCTCCCTGGGGGCAGGATTGGGCACAGATACGCAGTATTTT.

Comments on this clone: At one end the junction does not follow the germline gene, possibly because of a read error. V gene TRBV5-1 combines with J gene TRBJ2-7, with a tentative D call TRBD2 (6 bases). Germline V CDR1 and CDR2: SGHRS, YFSETQ. This CDR3 comprises 14 residues. CDR3 region: CASSLGRAPSEQCF. DNA of the CDR3: TGCGCCAGCAGCTTGGGGAGGGCGCCTTCCGAGCAGTGCTTC.

This clone was observed a single time. The V call is TRBV14, the J call TRBJ2-5; a possible D gene is TRBD1 (6 bases). With 4 bases removed from V and 1 base from J, the gap between germline ends came to 13 bases. The CDR3 runs to 15 residues. Germline loops: CDR1 SGHDN, CDR2 FVKESK. As DNA, the CDR3 is TGTGCCAGCAGCCGATCCGGGACACTCCAAGAGACCCAGTACTTC. This sequence encodes CASSRSGTLQETQYF.

The V gene is TRBV9, the J gene TRBJ2-2; 11 bases line up with TRBD2. Trimming removed 0 bases from V and 7 bases from J; junction bases left unmatched: 2. CDR3 length equals 15 residues. The germline CDR1 and CDR2 sequences are SGDLS and YYNGEE. The CDR3 is CASSVGGLAGGELFF. The DNA for the CDR3 is TGTGCCAGCAGCGTAGGTGGACTAGCGGGCGGGGAGCTGTTTTTT.

The table lists this clone with a count of one. The V and J genes are TRBV5-1 and TRBJ2-7, with a weak D call TRBD1 (6 bases). The V gene's germline CDR1 is SGHRS and CDR2 YFSETQ. This CDR3 comprises 14 residues. Trimming cost V 2 bases and J 4 bases, with 13 bases left between them. CDR3 nucleotide sequence: TGCGCCAGCAGCTTCGGAGACAGGATATACGAGCAGTACTTC. This sequence encodes CASSFGDRIYEQYF.

In nucleotides, the CDR3 is TGTGCCAGCACCCCACTAGCGGGGGGCGAGCAGTTCTTC. Translating gives CASTPLAGGEQFF. The V call is TRBV6-5, the J call TRBJ2-1; TRBD2 matches at 12 bases. This CDR3 has 13 residues. Germline CDR1 reads MNHEY; CDR2 reads SVGAGI. After removal of 7 bases from V and 10 bases from J, the junction contained 5 bases not matched to a gene.

Concerning this clone itself: Other DNA sequences in this sample translate to the same CDR3. The V and J genes are TRBV7-2 and TRBJ2-7; TRBD1 matches 8 bases. Per the germline V gene, CDR1 is SGHTA and CDR2 is FQGNSA. The CDR3 runs 14 residues. After removal of 3 bases from V and 4 bases from J, the junction contained 5 bases not matched to a gene. CDR3 amino acids: CASSLGTGSYEQYF. The CDR3 DNA follows: TGTGCCAGCAGCTTGGGGACAGGCTCTTACGAGCAGTACTTC.

This clone was recorded a few times. The chain joins TRBV4-2 to TRBJ2-3; 11 bases fit TRBD2. The V and J ends lost 5 bases and 4 bases, in that order; junction bases with no gene match: 8. Germline assignment: CDR1 LGHNA and CDR2 YNFKEQ. The CDR3 is 16 residues long. The CDR3 here is CASSSGTSGWADTQYF. CDR3 DNA: TGTGCCAGCAGCTCCGGGACTAGCGGATGGGCAGATACGCAGTATTTT.

This clone was recorded a few times. V and J are TRBV4-3 and TRBJ2-3; 7 bases are a match to TRBD2. The CDR3 sequence is 15 residues long. V shed 3 bases, J shed 3 bases, and the junction held 6 bases outside the gene matches. Germline lookup yields CDR1 LGHNA and CDR2 YSLEER. CDR3 amino acids: CASSQHGRGTDTQYF. For the CDR3, the DNA is TGCGCCAGCAGCCAGCATGGGAGGGGAACAGATACGCAGTATTTT.

The chain carries TRBV9 and TRBJ2-3, with 10 bases that match TRBD2. The CDR3 totals 15 residues. The trim removed 4 bases at V and 9 bases at J, leaving 11 bases unmatched. Germline lookup yields CDR1 SGDLS and CDR2 YYNGEE. The CDR3 is CASSNGLAAHETQYF. CDR3 bases: TGTGCCAGCAGCAACGGACTAGCGGCCCACGAGACGCAGTATTTT.

This clone occurred a few times. The chain has TRBV25-1 and TRBJ1-1, with D perhaps TRBD1 (5 bases). There are 17 residues in the CDR3. V lost 4 bases to trimming and J lost 2 bases, with 20 bases between them. CDR1 is MGHDK, CDR2 SYGVNS, per germline. Written as DNA, the CDR3 is TGTGCCAGCAGTGTTTGGGCTGGGGGGGATTTTAACACTGAAGCTTTCTTT. It translates to CASSVWAGGDFNTEAFF.

Notes on this clone: In the same sample, other DNA sequences code for this CDR3. This chain uses TRBV6-5 with TRBJ1-1, with 9 positions matching TRBD1. Per germline, CDR1 MNHEY and CDR2 SVGAGI. V lost 0 bases, J lost 2 bases, and 1 base stayed unmatched. The CDR3 extends over 15 amino acids. The CDR3, as DNA: TGTGCCAGCAGTTACTCGGGACAGGGTAACACTGAAGCTTTCTTT. Translated, it gives CASSYSGQGNTEAFF.

The V call is TRBV7-2, the J call TRBJ2-7; D is undetermined. CDR1 is SGHTA and CDR2 is FQGNSA in the germline V gene. The germline V and J ends were trimmed by 6 bases and 2 bases, with 8 bases remaining between them. The CDR3 sequence is 12 residues long. The CDR3 region is CASSYSTYEQYF. Here the CDR3 DNA reads TGTGCCAGCAGTTATTCTACCTACGAGCAGTACTTC. Complete variable domain (other parts from reference TRBV7-2 and TRBJ2-7): GAGVSQSPSNKVTEKGKDVELRCDPISGHTALYWYRQSLGQGLEFLIYFQGNSAPDKSGLPSDRFSAERTGGSVSTLTIQRTQQEDSAVYLCASSYSTYEQYFGPGTRLTVT.

This clone was picked up a small number of times. The rearrangement links TRBV9 to TRBJ2-5; 7 nucleotides align to TRBD1. The V segment lost 5 bases and the J segment 4 bases; nucleotides outside the gene matches: 5. Germline CDR1 and CDR2: SGDLS and YYNGEE. This CDR3 spans 13 amino acids. The CDR3 bases are TGTGCCAGCAGTCTTGGGGACAGAGAGACCCAGTACTTC. It codes for CASSLGDRETQYF.

The chain uses TRBV19 and TRBJ2-7; D is perhaps TRBD2 (6 bases). The germline gives CDR1 LNHDA, CDR2 SQIVND (reference sequence). V lost 3 bases and J lost 2, with 11 bases in between. The CDR3 consists of 14 residues. CDR3 bases: TGTGCCAGTAGTATCGGCGGGACCACCTACGAGCAGTACTTC. Amino acids: CASSIGGTTYEQYF.

The CDR3 region is CASITGTGRTEAFF. CDR3 coding DNA: TGTGCCAGCATCACCGGGACAGGGAGGACTGAAGCTTTCTTT. This chain links TRBV28 with TRBJ1-1; 9 bases align to TRBD1. CDR3 length: 14 amino acids. V trimming: 7 bases; J trimming: 5 bases; junction bases outside the gene matches: 8. The germline V gene has CDR1 MDHEN and CDR2 SYDVKM.

In this sample, this clone turned up a few times. The rearrangement joins TRBV6-6 to TRBJ2-3, with 8 nucleotides matching TRBD2. The CDR3 loop spans 12 amino acids. The germline gives CDR1 MNHNY, CDR2 SVGAGI (reference sequence). Trimming cost V 8 bases and J 4 bases; bases outside gene matches: 2. CDR3 region: CASARGADTQYF. The CDR3 bases are TGTGCCAGCGCGCGGGGGGCAGATACGCAGTATTTT.

This clone was seen a single time. V and J are TRBV5-1 and TRBJ2-5, with D possibly TRBD2 on 5 matching bases. The end of the DNA aligns better with TRBJ2-7, so the J call may be wrong. This CDR3 has 12 residues. Germline V gene lookup returns CDR1 SGHRS and CDR2 YFSETQ. CDR3 in DNA: TGCGCCAGCAGCGGTGGAGGTTACGAGCAGTACTTC. It codes for CASSGGGYEQYF.

The chain has TRBV4-2 and TRBJ2-7; 10 bases are shared with TRBD2. V lost 0 bases to trimming and J lost 4 bases; unmatched junction nucleotides: 15. Germline V gene lookup returns CDR1 LGHNA and CDR2 YNFKEQ. This CDR3 has 19 amino acids. In nucleotides, the CDR3 is TGTGCCAGCAGCCAAGAGGGCCCGCAGCTGGCTAGCGGGGGTTACGAGCAGTACTTC. The encoded protein is CASSQEGPQLASGGYEQYF.

The V call is TRBV5-1, the J call TRBJ2-1; TRBD1 matches at 8 bases. The germline V gene encodes CDR1 SGHRS and CDR2 YFSETQ. The CDR3 totals 14 residues. Unmatched junction bases numbered 0, after V lost 0 bases and J lost 4 bases. The CDR3 DNA sequence: TGCGCCAGCAGCTTGGGGGACAGGTACAATGAGCAGTTCTTC. It yields the protein CASSLGDRYNEQFF.

This sequence joins TRBV30 and TRBJ2-4, with D possibly TRBD2 on 6 matching bases. Trimming left V 5 bases short and J 2 bases short, with 19 bases between. The CDR3 has 16 amino acids. Germline values: CDR1 GTSNPN, CDR2 SVGIG (reference sequence). DNA of the CDR3: TGTGCCTGGCCAAGGCGCGGGAATGAATCCAAAAACATTCAGTACTTC. Amino acids: CAWPRRGNESKNIQYF.

The chain links TRBV25-1 to TRBJ2-5, with 14 bases identical to TRBD2. The V gene end was trimmed by 4 bases and the J gene end by 5 bases; junction bases not matched to a gene: 9. Germline V lookup: CDR1 MGHDK, CDR2 SYGVNS. This CDR3 is 17 amino acids long. The CDR3 sequence is CASSAPRGLAGAETQYF. In nucleotides, the CDR3 is TGTGCCAGCAGTGCCCCCAGGGGACTAGCGGGAGCCGAGACCCAGTACTTC.

This sequence joins TRBV11-2 and TRBJ2-3; tentative D call: TRBD1 (6 bases). Trimming took off 3 bases at V and 2 bases at J, with 15 bases between the two ends. Germline assignment: CDR1 SGHAT and CDR2 FQNNGV. This CDR3 comprises 16 residues. DNA of the CDR3: TGTGCCAGCAGCTTCTCCCTGACAGGTTTCACAGATACGCAGTATTTT. Protein sequence: CASSFSLTGFTDTQYF.

This clone turned up a few times. The chain recombines TRBV5-1 with TRBJ2-1; weak D call: TRBD2 (7 bases). Trimming shortened V by 5 bases and J by 8 bases, and 17 bases separated the two germline ends. Germline CDR1 reads SGHRS; CDR2 reads YFSETQ. The CDR3 totals 14 residues. The CDR3 coding sequence is TGCGCCAGCAGAGGGGGGGCTACCGTAGATGAGCAGTTCTTC. Protein: CASRGGATVDEQFF.

This clone was detected a few times. The J gene is TRBJ2-1, the V gene TRBV4-3, with D possibly being TRBD2 (7 bases). The CDR3 covers 15 residues. The germline gives CDR1 LGHNA, CDR2 YSLEER. V was pared by 0 bases and J by 8 bases, with 14 bases between. CDR3 in DNA: TGCGCCAGCAGCCAAGATTGGGGGGGGGCCGATGAGCAGTTCTTC. Amino acids: CASSQDWGGADEQFF.

The chain uses TRBV5-1 and TRBJ2-3; 7 bases align to TRBD2. Germline CDR1 SGHRS, CDR2 YFSETQ. CDR3 length: 16 residues. V gave up 0 bases and J gave up 0 bases; unmatched junction bases: 4. CDR3 coding DNA: TGCGCCAGCAGCTTGGAACCTAGCGGAAGCACAGATACGCAGTATTTT. This sequence encodes CASSLEPSGSTDTQYF.